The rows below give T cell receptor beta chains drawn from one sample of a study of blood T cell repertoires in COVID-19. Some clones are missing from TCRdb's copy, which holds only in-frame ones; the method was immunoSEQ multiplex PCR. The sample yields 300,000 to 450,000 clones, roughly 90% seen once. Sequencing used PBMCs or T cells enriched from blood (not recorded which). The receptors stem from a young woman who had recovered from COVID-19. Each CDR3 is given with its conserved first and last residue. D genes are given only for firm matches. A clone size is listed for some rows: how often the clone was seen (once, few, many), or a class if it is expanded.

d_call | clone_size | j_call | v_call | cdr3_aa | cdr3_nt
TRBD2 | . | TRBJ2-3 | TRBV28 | CASRTPSGGSTDTQYF | TGTGCCAGCAGAACTCCAAGCGGGGGAAGCACAGATACGCAGTATTTT
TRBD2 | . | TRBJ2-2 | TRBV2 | CASRARTSGGLTGELFF | TGTGCCAGCAGGGCCCGGACTAGCGGGGGCCTAACCGGGGAGCTGTTTTTT
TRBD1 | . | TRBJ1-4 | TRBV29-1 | CSVWDRGNEKLFF | TGCAGCGTGTGGGACAGGGGAAATGAAAAACTGTTTTTT
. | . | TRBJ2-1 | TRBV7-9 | CASSLGGGSANEQFF | TGTGCCAGCAGCTTAGGGGGAGGTAGCGCTAATGAGCAGTTCTTC
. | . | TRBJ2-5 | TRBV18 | CASSPVTGQQETQYF | TGTGCCAGCTCACCTGTGACAGGCCAGCAAGAGACCCAGTACTTC
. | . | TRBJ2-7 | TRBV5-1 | CASSGGPGPLSYEQYF | TGCGCCAGCAGCGGTGGTCCAGGGCCCCTCTCCTACGAGCAGTACTTC
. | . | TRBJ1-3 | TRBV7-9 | CASSSTRGIGGNTIYF | TGTGCCAGCAGCTCTACCAGGGGTATTGGTGGAAACACCATATATTTT
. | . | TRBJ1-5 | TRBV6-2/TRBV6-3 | CASSSRQYQPQHF | TGTGCCAGCAGTTCCCGACAGTACCAGCCCCAGCATTTT
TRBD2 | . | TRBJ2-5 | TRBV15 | CATSRDWELAGGRQETQYF | TGTGCCACCAGCAGAGATTGGGAACTAGCGGGGGGGCGACAAGAGACCCAGTACTTC
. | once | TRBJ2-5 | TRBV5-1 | CASSLGGRPQETQYF | TGCGCCAGCAGCTTGGGGGGCAGGCCCCAAGAGACCCAGTACTTC
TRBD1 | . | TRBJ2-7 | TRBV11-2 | CASTRQGFHEQYF | TGTGCCAGCACTCGACAGGGGTTCCACGAGCAGTACTTC
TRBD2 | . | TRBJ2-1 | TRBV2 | CASSDGLAGKQFF | TGTGCCAGCAGTGATGGTCTAGCGGGTAAGCAGTTCTTC
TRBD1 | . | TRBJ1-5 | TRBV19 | CASSMGTGNQPQHF | TGTGCCAGTAGTATGGGGACAGGGAATCAGCCCCAGCATTTT
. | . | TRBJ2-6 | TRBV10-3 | CAISRPQGTGANVLTF | TGTGCCATCAGTAGACCACAGGGAACTGGGGCCAACGTCCTGACTTTC
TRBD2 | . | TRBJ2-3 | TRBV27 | CASIAGGPKGTQYF | TGTGCCAGCATAGCGGGGGGGCCGAAAGGTACGCAGTATTTT
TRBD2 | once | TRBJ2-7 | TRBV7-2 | CASSLAVLAGGYEQYF | TGTGCCAGCAGCTTAGCGGTACTAGCGGGGGGCTACGAGCAGTACTTC
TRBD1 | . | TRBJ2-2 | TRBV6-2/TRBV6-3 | CASSRQGTGELFF | TGTGCCAGCAGTAGACAGGGTACCGGGGAGCTGTTTTTT
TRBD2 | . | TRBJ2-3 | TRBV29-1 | CSVGGGKASERTDTQYF | TGCAGCGTTGGCGGGGGGAAGGCTAGCGAACGCACAGATACGCAGTATTTT
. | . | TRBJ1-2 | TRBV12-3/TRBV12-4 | CASSRDGYTF | TGTGCCAGCAGCCGAGATGGCTACACCTTC
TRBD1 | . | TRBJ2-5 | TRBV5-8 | CASSGMTGKETQYF | TGTGCCAGCAGCGGGATGACAGGGAAAGAGACCCAGTACTTC
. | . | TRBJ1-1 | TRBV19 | CASSISPRGTEAFF | TGTGCCAGTAGTATTTCCCCAAGAGGCACTGAAGCTTTCTTT
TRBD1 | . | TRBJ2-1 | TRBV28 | CASSLRDRKFF | TGTGCCAGCAGTTTACGGGACAGGAAGTTCTTC
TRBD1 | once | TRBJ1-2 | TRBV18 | CASSPGQGSGYTF | TGTGCCAGCTCACCTGGACAGGGGAGTGGCTACACCTTC
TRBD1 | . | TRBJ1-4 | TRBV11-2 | CASSLSPAGGKLFF | TGTGCCAGCAGCTTAAGTCCAGCAGGGGGAAAACTGTTTTTT
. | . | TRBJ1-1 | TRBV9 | CASSVDGGWNTEAFF | TGTGCCAGCAGCGTAGATGGGGGGTGGAACACTGAAGCTTTCTTT
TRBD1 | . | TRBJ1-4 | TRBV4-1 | CASSQADRVEEKLFF | TGCGCCAGCAGCCAAGCGGACAGGGTCGAGGAAAAACTGTTTTTT
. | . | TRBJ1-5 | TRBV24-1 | CATSVGATGLGSNQPQHF | TGTGCCACCAGTGTGGGGGCAACAGGGCTTGGGAGCAATCAGCCCCAGCATTTT
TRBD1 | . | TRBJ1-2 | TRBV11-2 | CASSQGEAGLPLF | TGTGCCAGCAGCCAGGGGGAGGCAGGACTCCCCCTCTTC
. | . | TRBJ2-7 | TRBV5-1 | CASSLAGEAYEQYF | TGCGCCAGCAGCTTGGCGGGGGAGGCCTACGAGCAGTACTTC
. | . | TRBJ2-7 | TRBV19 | CATSNLAASEQYF | TGTGCCACCTCCAACCTAGCCGCATCCGAGCAGTACTTC
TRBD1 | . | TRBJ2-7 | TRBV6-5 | CASSYSLGQGSYEQYF | TGTGCCAGCAGTTACTCTTTGGGACAGGGCTCCTACGAGCAGTACTTC
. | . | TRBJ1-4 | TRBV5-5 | CASSLVQTGEKLFF | TGTGCCAGCAGCTTGGTGCAGACGGGAGAAAAACTGTTTTTT
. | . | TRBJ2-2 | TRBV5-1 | CASSLAGPTNTGELFF | TGCGCCAGCAGCTTGGCAGGGCCTACGAACACCGGGGAGCTGTTTTTT
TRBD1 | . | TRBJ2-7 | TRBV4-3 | CASSQGTGPTYEQYF | TGCGCCAGCAGCCAAGGGACAGGACCAACCTACGAGCAGTACTTC
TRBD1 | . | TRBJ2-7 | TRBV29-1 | CSVVTMDRSSYEQYF | TGCAGCGTTGTTACCATGGACAGGAGCTCCTACGAGCAGTACTTC
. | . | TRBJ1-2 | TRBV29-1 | CSVTTDLGNYGYTF | TGCAGCGTTACGACAGACCTGGGTAACTATGGCTACACCTTC
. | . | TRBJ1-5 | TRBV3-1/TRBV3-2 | CASSQVGSQPQHF | TGTGCCAGCAGCCAAGTGGGCTCCCAGCCCCAGCATTTT
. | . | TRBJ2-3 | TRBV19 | CASSILRMSSTDTQYF | TGTGCCAGTAGTATCCTGCGAATGTCTAGCACAGATACGCAGTATTTT
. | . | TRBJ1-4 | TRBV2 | CASSFGLLVATNEKLFF | TGTGCCAGCAGTTTCGGACTCCTTGTTGCAACTAATGAAAAACTGTTTTTT
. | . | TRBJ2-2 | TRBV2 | CASYRYTGELFF | TGTGCCAGCTACAGGTACACCGGGGAGCTGTTTTTT
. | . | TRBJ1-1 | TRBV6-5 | CASSYSSLNTEAFF | TGTGCCAGCAGTTACTCGTCTCTGAACACTGAAGCTTTCTTT
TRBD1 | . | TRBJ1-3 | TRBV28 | CASSTRLDRPVYGNTIYF | TGTGCCAGCAGTACACGCTTGGACAGGCCGGTCTATGGAAACACCATATATTTT
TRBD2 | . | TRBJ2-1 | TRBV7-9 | CASGAAEMGLAGTNEQFF | TGTGCCAGCGGAGCAGCGGAGATGGGACTAGCGGGGACAAATGAGCAGTTCTTC
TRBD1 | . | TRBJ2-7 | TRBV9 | CASSPRTGLPYEQYF | TGTGCCAGCAGCCCCCGGACAGGGTTACCCTACGAGCAGTACTTC
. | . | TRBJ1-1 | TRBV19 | CASSIGGRGLTEAFF | TGTGCCAGTAGTATAGGCGGGAGGGGGTTGACTGAAGCTTTCTTT
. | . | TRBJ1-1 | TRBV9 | CASSVAHSSGDTEAFF | TGTGCCAGCAGCGTAGCGCACAGCTCAGGGGACACTGAAGCTTTCTTT
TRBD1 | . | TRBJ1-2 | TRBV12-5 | CASGPQGQDFYGYTF | TGTGCTAGTGGTCCTCAAGGACAGGACTTCTATGGCTACACCTTC
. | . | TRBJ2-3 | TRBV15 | CATSRSGTDTQYF | TGTGCCACCAGCAGATCCGGGACAGATACGCAGTATTTT
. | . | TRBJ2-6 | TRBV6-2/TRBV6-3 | CASSLSNSGANVLTF | TGTGCCAGCAGCCTCAGTAACTCTGGGGCCAACGTCCTGACTTTC
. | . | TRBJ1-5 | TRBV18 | CASSPRNTEPQHF | TGTGCCAGCTCACCACGGAATACAGAGCCCCAGCATTTT